This entry features one T cell receptor (beta chain) sequence. The data were taken from a study of blood T cell repertoires in COVID-19. About the study: Material from acute and convalescent COVID-19 was sourced from the United States, Italy and Spain. In each case, the material was cDNA or gDNA derived from T cells, B-cell-depleted T cells, or PBMCs.

In the authors' methods: For nucleated cells, counts were estimated from reference gene primer amplification. TCRdb's copy holds only in-frame clones and misses some; the assay was immunoSEQ multiplex PCR. The V and J calls and clone size come from that table; D and trimming were worked out from the DNA. The data show roughly 200,000 clones, with more than 75% seen just once and 6% held by the top ten. This CDR3 is built from 15 residues. J lost 0 bases, V lost 5 bases, and 7 bases had no gene match. CDR1 and CDR2 (germline): KGHSH, LQKENI. The chain joins TRBV18 to TRBJ2-7; the match to TRBD1 covers 7 bases. Material: peripheral blood. The sequence derives from a man aged 35 to 55 with active or convalescent COVID-19. CDR3: CASSSRTGGSYEQYF. The CDR3 DNA is TGTGCCAGCTCATCTCGGACAGGCGGCTCCTACGAGCAGTACTTC.